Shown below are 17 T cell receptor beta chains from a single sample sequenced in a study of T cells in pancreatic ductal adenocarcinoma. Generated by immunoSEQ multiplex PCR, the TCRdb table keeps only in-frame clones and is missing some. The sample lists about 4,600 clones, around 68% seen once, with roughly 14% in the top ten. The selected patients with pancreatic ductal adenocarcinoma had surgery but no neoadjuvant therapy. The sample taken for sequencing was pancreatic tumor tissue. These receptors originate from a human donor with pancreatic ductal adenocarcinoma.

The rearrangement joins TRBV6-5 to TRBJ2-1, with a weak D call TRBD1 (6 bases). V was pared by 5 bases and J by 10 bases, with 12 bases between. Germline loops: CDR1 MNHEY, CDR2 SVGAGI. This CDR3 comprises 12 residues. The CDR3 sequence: CASSKQGWEQFF. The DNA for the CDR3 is TGTGCCAGCAGTAAACAGGGCTGGGAGCAGTTCTTC.

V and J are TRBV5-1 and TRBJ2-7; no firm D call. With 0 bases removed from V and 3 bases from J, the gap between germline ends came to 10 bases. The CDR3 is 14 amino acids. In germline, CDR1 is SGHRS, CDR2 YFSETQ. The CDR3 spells CASSLASEHYEQYF. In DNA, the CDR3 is TGCGCCAGCAGCTTGGCCAGCGAACACTACGAGCAGTACTTC.

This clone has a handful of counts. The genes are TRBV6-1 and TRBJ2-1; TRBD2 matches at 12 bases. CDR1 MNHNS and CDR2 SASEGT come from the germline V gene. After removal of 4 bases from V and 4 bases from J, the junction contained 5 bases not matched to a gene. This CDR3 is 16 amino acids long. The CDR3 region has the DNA TGTGCCAGCAGTGCCCGACTAGCGGGGGCTTACAATGAGCAGTTCTTC. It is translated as CASSARLAGAYNEQFF.

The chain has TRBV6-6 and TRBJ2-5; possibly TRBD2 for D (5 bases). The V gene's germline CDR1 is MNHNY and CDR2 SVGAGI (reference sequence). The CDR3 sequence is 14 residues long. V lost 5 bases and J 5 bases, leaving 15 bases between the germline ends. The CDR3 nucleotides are TGTGCCAGCAGTCTACGAGGGTCCTGGGAGACCCAGTACTTC. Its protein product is CASSLRGSWETQYF.

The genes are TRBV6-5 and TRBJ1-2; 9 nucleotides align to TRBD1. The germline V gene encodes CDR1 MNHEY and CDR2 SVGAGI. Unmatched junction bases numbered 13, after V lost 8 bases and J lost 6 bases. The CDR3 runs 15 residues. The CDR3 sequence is CASLPLGQGRNGYTF. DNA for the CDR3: TGTGCCAGCCTACCTCTGGGACAGGGTAGGAATGGCTACACCTTC.

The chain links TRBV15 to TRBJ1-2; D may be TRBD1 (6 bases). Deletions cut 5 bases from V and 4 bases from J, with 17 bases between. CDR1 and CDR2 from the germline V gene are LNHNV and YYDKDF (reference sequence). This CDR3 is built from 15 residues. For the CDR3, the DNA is TGTGCCACCAGCCCCCCACAGGGAAAAACCTATGGCTACACCTTC. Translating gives CATSPPQGKTYGYTF.

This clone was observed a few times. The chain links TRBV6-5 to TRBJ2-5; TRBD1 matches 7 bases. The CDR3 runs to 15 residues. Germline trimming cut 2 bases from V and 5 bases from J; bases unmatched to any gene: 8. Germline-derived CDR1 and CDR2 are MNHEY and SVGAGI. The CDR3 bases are TGTGCCAGCAGTTACGGGAACAGGGGCGGTGAGACCCAGTACTTC. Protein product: CASSYGNRGGETQYF.

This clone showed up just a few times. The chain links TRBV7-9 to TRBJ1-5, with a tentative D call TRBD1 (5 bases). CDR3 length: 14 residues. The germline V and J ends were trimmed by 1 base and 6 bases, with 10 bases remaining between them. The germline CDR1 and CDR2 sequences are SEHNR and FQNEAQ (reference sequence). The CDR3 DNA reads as TGTGCCAGCAGCTTAGATTGGGGCGGTCAGCCCCAGCATTTT. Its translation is CASSLDWGGQPQHF. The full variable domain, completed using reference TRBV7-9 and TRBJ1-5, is DTGVSQNPRHKITKRGQNVTFRCDPISEHNRLYWYRQTLGQGPEFLTYFQNEAQLEKSRLLSDRFSAERPKGSFSTLEIQRTEQGDSAMYLCASSLDWGGQPQHFGDGTRLSIL.

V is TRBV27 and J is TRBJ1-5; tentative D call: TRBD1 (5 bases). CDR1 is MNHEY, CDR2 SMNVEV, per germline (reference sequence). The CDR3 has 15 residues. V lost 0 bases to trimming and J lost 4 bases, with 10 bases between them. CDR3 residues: CASSLSQGRNQPQHF. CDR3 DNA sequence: TGTGCCAGCAGTTTATCCCAGGGAAGGAATCAGCCCCAGCATTTT.

The CDR3 nucleotides are TGTGCCAGCAGTTACGGCTTTAGCAATCAGCCCCAGCATTTT. As protein: CASSYGFSNQPQHF. The chain uses TRBV6-5 and TRBJ1-5, with unresolved D. Between the trimmed V and J ends, which lost 2 bases and 0 bases, there was a span of 5 bases. Germline V gene sequence: CDR1 MNHEY, CDR2 SVGAGI. The CDR3 has 14 amino acids.

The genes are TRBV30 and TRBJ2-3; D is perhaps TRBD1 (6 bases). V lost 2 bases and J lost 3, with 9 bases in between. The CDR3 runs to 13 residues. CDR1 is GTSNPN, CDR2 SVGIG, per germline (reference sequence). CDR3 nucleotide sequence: TGTGCCTGGAGTAAGGGGGAGACAGATACGCAGTATTTT. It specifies CAWSKGETDTQYF. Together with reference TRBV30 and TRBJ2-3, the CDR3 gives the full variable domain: SQTIHQWPATLVQPVGSPLSLECTVEGTSNPNLYWYRQAAGRGLQLLFYSVGIGQISSEVPQNLSASRPQDRQFILSSKKLLLSDSGFYLCAWSKGETDTQYFGPGTRLTVL.

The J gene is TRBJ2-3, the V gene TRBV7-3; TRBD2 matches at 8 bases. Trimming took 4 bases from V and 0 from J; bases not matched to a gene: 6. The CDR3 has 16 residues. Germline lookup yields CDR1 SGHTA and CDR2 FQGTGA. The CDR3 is CASSSTSGVSTDTQYF. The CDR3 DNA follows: TGTGCCAGCAGCTCCACTAGCGGAGTTAGCACAGATACGCAGTATTTT.

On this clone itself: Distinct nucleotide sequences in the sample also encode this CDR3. The chain's CDR3 is CASSLYGGGTEAFF. The DNA for the CDR3 is TGCGCCAGCAGCTTATACGGGGGGGGGACTGAAGCTTTCTTT. The chain carries TRBV5-1 and TRBJ1-1, with D possibly TRBD1 on 5 matching bases. There are 14 residues in the CDR3. The V gene's germline CDR1 is SGHRS and CDR2 YFSETQ. Trimming took off 2 bases at V and 5 bases at J, with 13 bases between the two ends. Full variable domain (remainder filled in from reference TRBV5-1 and TRBJ1-1): KAGVTQTPRYLIKTRGQQVTLSCSPISGHRSVSWYQQTPGQGLQFLFEYFSETQRNKGNFPGRFSGRQFSNSRSEMNVSTLELGDSALYLCASSLYGGGTEAFFGQGTRLTVV.

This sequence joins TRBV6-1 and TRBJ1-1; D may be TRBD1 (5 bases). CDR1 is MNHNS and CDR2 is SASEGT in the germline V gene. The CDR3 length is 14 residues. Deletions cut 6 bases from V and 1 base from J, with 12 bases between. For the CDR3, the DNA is TGTGCCAGCAGGGCGGGGGTGGCGAACACTGAAGCTTTCTTT. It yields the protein CASRAGVANTEAFF.

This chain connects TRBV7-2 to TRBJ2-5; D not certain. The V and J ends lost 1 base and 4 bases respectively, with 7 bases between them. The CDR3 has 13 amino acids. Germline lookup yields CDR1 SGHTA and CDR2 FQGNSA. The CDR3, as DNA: TGTGCCAGCAGCTTAGGGCGGAGAGAGACCCAGTACTTC. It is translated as CASSLGRRETQYF. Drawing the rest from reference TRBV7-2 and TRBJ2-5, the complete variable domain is GAGVSQSPSNKVTEKGKDVELRCDPISGHTALYWYRQSLGQGLEFLIYFQGNSAPDKSGLPSDRFSAERTGGSVSTLTIQRTQQEDSAVYLCASSLGRRETQYFGPGTRLLVL.

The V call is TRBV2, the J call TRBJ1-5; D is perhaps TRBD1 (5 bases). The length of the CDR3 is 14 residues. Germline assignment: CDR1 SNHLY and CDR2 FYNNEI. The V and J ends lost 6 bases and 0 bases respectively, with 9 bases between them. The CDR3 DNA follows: TGTGCCAGCAGCGACAGTTATAGCAATCAGCCCCAGCATTTT. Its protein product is CASSDSYSNQPQHF.

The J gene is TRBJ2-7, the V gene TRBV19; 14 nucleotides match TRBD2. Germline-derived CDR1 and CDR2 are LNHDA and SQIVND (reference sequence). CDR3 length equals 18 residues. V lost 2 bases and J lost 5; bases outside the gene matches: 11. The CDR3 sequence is CASSIRGLAGATVNEQYF. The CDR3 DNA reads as TGTGCCAGTAGTATAAGGGGACTAGCGGGAGCTACGGTAAACGAGCAGTACTTC.